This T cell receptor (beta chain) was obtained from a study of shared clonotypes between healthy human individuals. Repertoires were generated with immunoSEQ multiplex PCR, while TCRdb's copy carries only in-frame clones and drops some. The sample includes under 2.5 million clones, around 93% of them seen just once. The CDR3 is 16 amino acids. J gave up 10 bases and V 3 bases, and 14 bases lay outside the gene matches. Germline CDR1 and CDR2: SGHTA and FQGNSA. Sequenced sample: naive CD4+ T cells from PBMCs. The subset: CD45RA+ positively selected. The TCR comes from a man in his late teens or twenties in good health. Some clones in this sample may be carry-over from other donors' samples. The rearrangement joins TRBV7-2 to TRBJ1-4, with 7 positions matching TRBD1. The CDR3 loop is CASSFPPGGVDVKLFF. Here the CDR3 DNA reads TGTGCCAGCAGCTTCCCGCCAGGGGGAGTCGATGTAAAACTGTTTTTT.